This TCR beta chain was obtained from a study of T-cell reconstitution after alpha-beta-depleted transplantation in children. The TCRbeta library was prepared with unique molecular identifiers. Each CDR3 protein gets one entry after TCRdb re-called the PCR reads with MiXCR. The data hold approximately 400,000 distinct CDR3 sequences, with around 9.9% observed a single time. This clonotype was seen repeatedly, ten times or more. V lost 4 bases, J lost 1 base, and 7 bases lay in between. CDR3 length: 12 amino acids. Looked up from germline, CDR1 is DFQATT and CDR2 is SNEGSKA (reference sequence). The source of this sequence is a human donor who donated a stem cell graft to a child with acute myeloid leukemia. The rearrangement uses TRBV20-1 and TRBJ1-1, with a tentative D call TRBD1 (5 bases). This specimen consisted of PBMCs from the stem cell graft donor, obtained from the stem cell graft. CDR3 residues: CSATDKNTEAFF. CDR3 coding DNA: TGCAGTGCTACGGACAAGAACACTGAAGCTTTCTTT.